The 4 T cell receptor beta chains presented below share a single source sample, sequenced in a study of blood T cell repertoires in COVID-19. Sequencing used immunoSEQ multiplex PCR; TCRdb keeps in-frame clones, though not all of them. The sample carries around 310,000 clones, nearly 90% recorded once. The sample was peripheral blood. Source of these receptors: a woman between 40 and 55 years old with COVID-19, enrolled during active disease.

This clone was detected a few times. The chain links TRBV10-3 to TRBJ1-6, with TRBD1 as a possible D gene (6 bases). V was pared by 4 bases and J by 7 bases, with 14 bases between. The CDR3 is 15 amino acids. Germline-derived CDR1 and CDR2 are ENHRY and SYGVKD. CDR3 bases: TGTGCCATCAGTGGTAACAGGGAGGGCAATTCACCCCTCCACTTT. Translation gives CAISGNREGNSPLHF.

V and J are TRBV3-1 (or the pseudogene TRBV3-2) and TRBJ2-2, with D possibly TRBD1 on 5 matching bases. Between the trimmed V and J ends, which lost 1 base and 1 base, there was a span of 7 bases. The CDR3 spans 15 residues. CDR1 and CDR2 (germline): LGHDT, YNNKEL (reference sequence). CDR3 nucleotide sequence: TGTGCCAGCAGCCAAGTAAGGGGGAACACCGGGGAGCTGTTTTTT. Translated: CASSQVRGNTGELFF.

This clone was observed a few times. The rearrangement links TRBV9 to TRBJ2-7; no definite D call. V lost 0 bases and J 0 bases, leaving 7 bases between the germline ends. This CDR3 has 14 amino acids. Germline V gene lookup returns CDR1 SGDLS and CDR2 YYNGEE. The CDR3 DNA sequence: TGTGCCAGCAGCGTAGCGGTTGGCTCCTACGAGCAGTACTTC. Protein sequence: CASSVAVGSYEQYF. The full variable domain, in which reference TRBV9 and TRBJ2-7 provide the parts outside the CDR3, is DSGVTQTPKHLITATGQRVTLRCSPRSGDLSVYWYQQSLDQGLQFLIQYYNGEERAKGNILERFSAQQFPDLHSELNLSSLELGDSALYFCASSVAVGSYEQYFGPGTRLTVT.

CDR3 DNA: TGTGCCAGCAGTTACGGACAGGGGGTATCCTATAATTCACCCCTCCACTTT. This translates into CASSYGQGVSYNSPLHF. This chain joins TRBV27 and TRBJ1-6; 10 bases align to TRBD1. The CDR3 loop spans 17 amino acids. The V and J ends lost 4 bases and 1 base, in that order; junction bases with no gene match: 4. Germline V lookup: CDR1 MNHEY, CDR2 SMNVEV (reference sequence).